A selection of T cell receptor beta chains follows, all from one sample in a study of neurological immune-mediated disorders. TCRdb ran MiXCR on the 5' RACE reads and lists one entry per CDR3 protein. The table includes about 58,000 distinct CDR3 sequences, 3% to 4% detected once. The source material was PBMCs. All receptors derive from a woman aged 60-70 years with multiple sclerosis. Both conserved end residues are part of each CDR3. D genes are given only for firm matches. The size entry is marked missing in some rows and otherwise reads once, few, many or a size class.

V gene: TRBV29-1
clone size: many
D gene: TRBD2
J gene: TRBJ2-3
CDR3 DNA: TGCAGCGTTGAAAAGCGGGGGGCCGGCACAGATACGCAGTATTTT
CDR3 protein: CSVEKRGAGTDTQYF

V gene: TRBV11-3
clone size: many
D gene: -
J gene: TRBJ2-1
CDR3 DNA: TGTGCCAGCAGCCCTGGGGTTGGCCCCTACAATGAGCAGTTCTTC
CDR3 protein: CASSPGVGPYNEQFF

V gene: TRBV15
clone size: many
D gene: TRBD1
J gene: TRBJ1-1
CDR3 DNA: TGTGCCTCTCGGGGTGACAGGGCATTGGGTCCGACTGAAGCTTTCTTT
CDR3 protein: CASRGDRALGPTEAFF

V gene: TRBV7-9
clone size: many
D gene: TRBD1
J gene: TRBJ2-3
CDR3 DNA: TGTGCCAGCAGCTTTGACCGACAGGGTAGGCGAGATACGCAGTATTTT
CDR3 protein: CASSFDRQGRRDTQYF

V gene: TRBV3-1
clone size: many
D gene: TRBD2
J gene: TRBJ2-5
CDR3 DNA: TGTGCCAGCAGCTTCCGGACTAGGGGCCAAGAGACCCAGTACTTC
CDR3 protein: CASSFRTRGQETQYF

V gene: TRBV5-1
clone size: many
D gene: -
J gene: TRBJ2-3
CDR3 DNA: TGCGCCAGCAGCTTGCCAGCGAGACCAGATACGCAGTATTTT
CDR3 protein: CASSLPARPDTQYF

V gene: TRBV10-3
clone size: many
D gene: -
J gene: TRBJ2-7
CDR3 DNA: TGTGCCATCAGTGGGGGGGAAGTGATCGACGAGCAGTACTTC
CDR3 protein: CAISGGEVIDEQYF

V gene: TRBV12-3/TRBV12-4
clone size: many
D gene: -
J gene: TRBJ2-2
CDR3 DNA: TGTGCCAGCGCTGTTTCGGTCGGGAGCACCGGGGAGCTGTTTTTT
CDR3 protein: CASAVSVGSTGELFF

V gene: TRBV20-1
clone size: many
D gene: -
J gene: TRBJ2-7
CDR3 DNA: TGCAGTGCTAGAGATCCAGGTTGGGAGCAGTACTTC
CDR3 protein: CSARDPGWEQYF

V gene: TRBV5-1
clone size: many
D gene: -
J gene: TRBJ2-3
CDR3 DNA: TGCGCCAGCAGCCAAGGGGACCCCGGCACAGATACGCAGTATTTT
CDR3 protein: CASSQGDPGTDTQYF

V gene: TRBV3-1
clone size: many
D gene: -
J gene: TRBJ2-1
CDR3 DNA: TGTGCCAGCAGCCAAGTTGATGAGCAGTTCTTC
CDR3 protein: CASSQVDEQFF

V gene: TRBV29-1
clone size: many
D gene: -
J gene: TRBJ1-1
CDR3 DNA: TGCAGCGTCAGGGCAGGGATGAACACTGAAGCTTTCTTT
CDR3 protein: CSVRAGMNTEAFF

V gene: TRBV7-2
clone size: many
D gene: -
J gene: TRBJ1-2
CDR3 DNA: TGTGCCAGCAGCCGTCTAAGGGGTCCCGGCTACACCTTC
CDR3 protein: CASSRLRGPGYTF

V gene: TRBV9
clone size: many
D gene: -
J gene: TRBJ1-2
CDR3 DNA: TGTGCCAGCAGCAGCTTTGGGGGGCCGGAGGCCACCTATGGCTACACCTTC
CDR3 protein: CASSSFGGPEATYGYTF

V gene: TRBV20-1
clone size: many
D gene: -
J gene: TRBJ2-1
CDR3 DNA: TGCAGTGCTAGTCAGCTAGCTGATCAGTTCTTC
CDR3 protein: CSASQLADQFF

V gene: TRBV12-3/TRBV12-4
clone size: many
D gene: -
J gene: TRBJ2-5
CDR3 DNA: TGTGCCAGCAGTTTAGCAGGGTACGAGACCCAGTACTTC
CDR3 protein: CASSLAGYETQYF

V gene: TRBV10-3
clone size: many
D gene: -
J gene: TRBJ2-7
CDR3 DNA: TGTGCCATCAGTGAGTCGAATCGAGAGCAGTACTTC
CDR3 protein: CAISESNREQYF

V gene: TRBV7-2
clone size: many
D gene: -
J gene: TRBJ2-3
CDR3 DNA: TGTGCCAGCAGCACCTGGACGCTAAGCACAGATACGCAGTATTTT
CDR3 protein: CASSTWTLSTDTQYF

V gene: TRBV7-9
clone size: many
D gene: -
J gene: TRBJ2-7
CDR3 DNA: TGTGCCAGCAGCCCGACTGGGACCTACGAGCAGTACTTC
CDR3 protein: CASSPTGTYEQYF

V gene: TRBV10-3
clone size: many
D gene: TRBD1
J gene: TRBJ2-7
CDR3 DNA: TGTGCCATCGGGGTTTCGGGACAGGGCCACGAGCAGTACTTC
CDR3 protein: CAIGVSGQGHEQYF

V gene: TRBV6-5
clone size: -
D gene: -
J gene: TRBJ2-1
CDR3 DNA: TGTGCCAGCAGCCGGGGTCGGGGGCCGAGCTCCTACAATGAGCAGTTCTTC
CDR3 protein: CASSRGRGPSSYNEQFF

V gene: TRBV28
clone size: many
D gene: TRBD1
J gene: TRBJ1-5
CDR3 DNA: TGTGCCAGCAGAGAGGGGGCAGGGGGGTATAGCAATCAGCCCCAGCATTTT
CDR3 protein: CASREGAGGYSNQPQHF

V gene: TRBV7-3
clone size: many
D gene: -
J gene: TRBJ2-5
CDR3 DNA: TGTGCCAGCAGCTTAACTCTTTCGCCCCAAGAGACCCAGTACTTC
CDR3 protein: CASSLTLSPQETQYF

V gene: TRBV2
clone size: many
D gene: -
J gene: TRBJ2-1
CDR3 DNA: TGTGCCAGCCCCGAGGGGGGGAAGGATGAGCAGTTCTTC
CDR3 protein: CASPEGGKDEQFF

V gene: TRBV7-6
clone size: many
D gene: -
J gene: TRBJ2-2
CDR3 DNA: TGTGCCAGCAGCTTACGGGGGGCGGGCACCGGGGAGCTGTTTTTT
CDR3 protein: CASSLRGAGTGELFF

V gene: TRBV4-1
clone size: many
D gene: TRBD1
J gene: TRBJ1-2
CDR3 DNA: TGCGCCAGCAGCCAAGTGGGTCAGGGGGGCTATGGCTACACCTTC
CDR3 protein: CASSQVGQGGYGYTF